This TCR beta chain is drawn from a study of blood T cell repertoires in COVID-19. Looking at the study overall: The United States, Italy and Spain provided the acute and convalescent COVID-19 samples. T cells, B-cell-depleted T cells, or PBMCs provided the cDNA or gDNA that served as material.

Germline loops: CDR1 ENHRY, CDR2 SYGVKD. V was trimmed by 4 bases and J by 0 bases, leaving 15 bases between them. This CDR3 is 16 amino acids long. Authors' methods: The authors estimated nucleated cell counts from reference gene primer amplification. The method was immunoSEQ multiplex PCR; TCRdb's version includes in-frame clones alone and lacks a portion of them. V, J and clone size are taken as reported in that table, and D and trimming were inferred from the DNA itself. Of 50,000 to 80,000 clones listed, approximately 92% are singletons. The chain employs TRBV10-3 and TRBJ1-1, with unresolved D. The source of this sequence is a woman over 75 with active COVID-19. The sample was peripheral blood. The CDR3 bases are TGTGCCATCAGTGGCAACGTGGCAGCGATGAACACTGAAGCTTTCTTT. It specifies CAISGNVAAMNTEAFF.